This paragraph covers one T cell receptor beta chain sequence. The source of the sample is a study of T cell changes during pregnancy in multiple sclerosis. The assay was immunoSEQ multiplex PCR, and TCRdb's table has in-frame clones only and misses some. The data hold 90,000 to 95,000 clones, with approximately 92% observed a single time. This CDR3 spans 12 amino acids. Looked up from germline, CDR1 is SGHNT and CDR2 is YYREEE (reference sequence). The germline V and J ends were trimmed by 2 bases and 7 bases, with 6 bases remaining between them. Sample: peripheral blood, taken in the first trimester of pregnancy. The TCR comes from a female donor with multiple sclerosis, enrolled in a pregnancy study. The rearrangement uses TRBV5-4 and TRBJ2-2; D is perhaps TRBD2 (5 bases). The CDR3 DNA follows: TGTGCCAGCAGCTTAGGGAGCGGGGAGCTGTTTTTT. Its translation is CASSLGSGELFF.